Listed here are 13 T cell receptor beta chains from one sample, sequenced in a study of blood T cell repertoires in COVID-19. Using immunoSEQ multiplex PCR, the repertoire was profiled, and TCRdb retains in-frame clones only, with some absent. The repertoire holds approximately 230,000 clones, with more than 60% as singletons. The sample consisted of peripheral blood. All receptors derive from a woman aged 40-49 years with active or convalescent COVID-19.

The chain has TRBV9 and TRBJ2-2; 11 bases fit TRBD2. CDR1 is SGDLS, CDR2 YYNGEE, per germline. Trimming cost V 2 bases and J 4 bases; bases outside gene matches: 1. The CDR3 runs to 15 residues. Written as DNA, the CDR3 is TGTGCCAGCAGCGTTGGGACTAGCGGCACCGGGGAGCTGTTTTTT. Residues: CASSVGTSGTGELFF.

The V and J genes are TRBV19 and TRBJ1-5; D is uncertain. Germline assignment: CDR1 LNHDA and CDR2 SQIVND (reference sequence). The ends were cut back, 3 bases at V and 0 bases at J, with 9 bases in the middle. The CDR3 totals 15 residues. The CDR3 protein is CASSISRDSNQPQHF. CDR3 nucleotide sequence: TGTGCCAGTAGTATTTCTCGGGATAGCAATCAGCCCCAGCATTTT.

The V and J genes are TRBV6-4 and TRBJ1-1; D gene ambiguous. The CDR3 covers 14 residues. Germline V lookup: CDR1 MRHNA, CDR2 SNTAGT. V was cut by 4 bases and J by 1 base, with 10 bases left in between. The CDR3 DNA sequence: TGTGCCAGCAGTGCCCAGGAGGGGAACACTGAAGCTTTCTTT. Amino acids: CASSAQEGNTEAFF.

This clone was seen just once. CDR3 DNA sequence: TGTGCCAGCAGTTACTCGACCGGGGATGGTGAAGCTTTCTTT. Encoded protein: CASSYSTGDGEAFF. The chain joins TRBV6-5 to TRBJ1-1; D remains ambiguous. In germline, CDR1 is MNHEY, CDR2 SVGAGI. The CDR3 spans 14 residues. V was shortened by 0 bases and J by 7 bases, with 12 bases between the two germline ends.

The chain combines TRBV19 with TRBJ1-4; TRBD1 is a possible D gene (5 bases). Germline V gene data show CDR1 as LNHDA and CDR2 as SQIVND (reference sequence). The V end was cut by 5 bases, the J end by 8 bases, with 9 bases between. CDR3 length: 12 residues. DNA of the CDR3: TGTGCCAGTAGTGGGAGGGGAGAAAAACTGTTTTTT. Encoded protein: CASSGRGEKLFF.

The chain carries TRBV19 and TRBJ1-1; TRBD1 agrees at 8 bases. There are 14 residues in the CDR3. The germline CDR1 and CDR2 sequences are LNHDA and SQIVND (reference sequence). V lost 6 bases and J lost 5; bases outside the gene matches: 8. The CDR3 nucleotides read TGTGCCAGTAGCCAGGGGGCGCAAAGTACTGAAGCTTTCTTT. Its protein is CASSQGAQSTEAFF.

This rearrangement joins TRBV2 to TRBJ2-6; maybe TRBD2 (5 bases). Germline loops: CDR1 SNHLY, CDR2 FYNNEI. Trimming stripped 7 bases from V and 2 bases from J, with 15 bases between. The length of the CDR3 is 16 residues. The CDR3 spells CASIFSRDAGANVLTF. In DNA form, the CDR3 reads TGTGCCAGCATATTTTCACGGGATGCTGGGGCCAACGTCCTGACTTTC. The entire variable domain, with the rest obtained from reference TRBV2 and TRBJ2-6, is as follows: EPEVTQTPSHQVTQMGQEVILRCVPISNHLYFYWYRQILGQKVEFLVSFYNNEISEKSEIFDDQFSVERPDGSNFTLKIRSTKLEDSAMYFCASIFSRDAGANVLTFGAGSRLTVL.

A single count supports this clone. This chain connects TRBV4-1 to TRBJ1-5, with 7 bases fitting TRBD1. Germline values: CDR1 MGHRA, CDR2 YSYEKL. V shed 2 bases, J shed 7 bases, and the junction held 5 bases outside the gene matches. This CDR3 has 14 amino acids. The CDR3, as DNA: TGCGCCAGCAGCCAACACAGGGGCCTCCAGCCCCAGCATTTT. It is translated as CASSQHRGLQPQHF.

This chain links TRBV5-4 with TRBJ1-2; the match to TRBD1 covers 10 bases. Germline CDR1 and CDR2: SGHNT and YYREEE (reference sequence). V was clipped by 3 bases and J by 4 bases; unmatched bases: 15. The CDR3 contains 18 residues. The CDR3 DNA reads TGTGCCAGCAGCTCGACGGGAGACTGGACAGGGGGTATCTATGGCTACACCTTC. Translated, it gives CASSSTGDWTGGIYGYTF.

This clone was recorded at least ten times. DNA for the CDR3: TGTGCCAGCAGCCAACAGATCTCTGGAAACACCATATATTTT. Translation gives CASSQQISGNTIYF. V is TRBV3-1 (or the pseudogene TRBV3-2) and J is TRBJ1-3, with D unclear. The V gene lost 2 bases and the J gene lost 0 bases, with 5 bases spanning the gap. The CDR3 loop spans 14 amino acids. Germline V gene lookup returns CDR1 LGHDT and CDR2 YNNKEL (reference sequence).

This chain joins TRBV7-9 and TRBJ1-2, with no clear D. With 1 base removed from V and 5 bases from J, the gap between germline ends came to 8 bases. Germline V gives CDR1 SEHNR, CDR2 FQNEAQ (reference sequence). The CDR3 is 13 amino acids. This chain's CDR3 is CASSLERGYGYTF. The CDR3 bases are TGTGCCAGCAGCTTAGAGAGAGGATATGGCTACACCTTC.

This chain joins TRBV11-2 and TRBJ2-7; D is unresolved. Germline V gene sequence: CDR1 SGHAT, CDR2 FQNNGV. V was cut by 5 bases and J by 6 bases, with 8 bases left in between. CDR3 size: 11 residues. The CDR3 DNA sequence: TGTGCCAGCAGCACCCAGCGCGAGCAGTACTTC. This encodes CASSTQREQYF. The full variable domain, rest sourced from reference TRBV11-2 and TRBJ2-7, is EAGVAQSPRYKIIEKRQSVAFWCNPISGHATLYWYQQILGQGPKLLIQFQNNGVVDDSQLPKDRFSAERLKGVDSTLKIQPAKLEDSAVYLCASSTQREQYFGPGTRLTVT.

A few counts support this clone. This sequence joins TRBV11-2 and TRBJ1-2; 7 bases map to TRBD1. The CDR3 runs to 16 residues. Germline V gene lookup returns CDR1 SGHAT and CDR2 FQNNGV. With V trimmed by 1 base and J by 5 bases, 10 bases remained unmatched. The CDR3 here is CASSLGKGQSFYGYTF. The CDR3 region has the DNA TGTGCCAGCAGCTTAGGAAAGGGACAGAGTTTTTATGGCTACACCTTC.